The sequence of this T cell receptor beta chain was determined in a study of STAT3 mutations in large granular lymphocyte leukemia. The V end was cut by 8 bases, the J end by 7 bases, with 15 bases between. The germline CDR1 and CDR2 sequences are LNHDA and SQIVND (reference sequence). The CDR3 is made up of 13 amino acids. Regarding this clone: The target antigen is unknown.

This table comes from immunoSEQ multiplex PCR, and its TCRdb copy is limited to in-frame clones, with some not included. The sample holds 8,800 or so clones, about 92% seen once. Overall study results and limits: In T-cell large granular lymphocyte leukemia, about half of patients showed multiple immunodominant subclonotypes.

The sequencing sample was made of peripheral blood mononuclear cells. The TCR originated in a man aged 55 to 70 with T-cell large granular lymphocyte leukemia. Some clones in this sample may be carry-over from other donors' samples. The chain joins TRBV19 to TRBJ2-1, with D possibly matching TRBD2 (5 bases). The chain's CDR3 is CASERSAGNEQFF. CDR3 sequence (DNA): TGTGCCAGTGAGCGGAGCGCTGGGAATGAGCAGTTCTTC. The full variable domain, rest sourced from reference TRBV19 and TRBJ2-1, is DGGITQSPKYLFRKEGQNVTLSCEQNLNHDAMYWYRQDPGQGLRLIYYSQIVNDFQKGDIAEGYSVSREKKESFPLTVTSAQKNPTAFYLCASERSAGNEQFFGPGTRLTVL.